The subject of this entry is one TCR beta chain. The sample comes from a study of control samples from healthy donors and cancer patients. J was trimmed by 3 bases and V by 0 bases; bases with no gene match: 5. Germline assignment: CDR1 KGHSH and CDR2 LQKENI. CDR3 length equals 17 residues. Using immunoSEQ multiplex PCR, the repertoire was profiled, and TCRdb retains in-frame clones only, with some absent. Among more than 85,000 clones listed, roughly 90% were seen once. Sequencing was performed on PBMCs. This chain links TRBV18 with TRBJ2-1; 10 bases are shared with TRBD2. The receptor's source is a woman between 55 and 75 years old with lung cancer. The CDR3 sequence is CASSPPTGTSDYNEQFF. The CDR3, as DNA: TGTGCCAGCTCACCACCGACGGGGACTAGCGACTACAATGAGCAGTTCTTC. The full variable domain, rest sourced from reference TRBV18 and TRBJ2-1, is NAGVMQNPRHLVRRRGQEARLRCSPMKGHSHVYWYRQLPEEGLKFMVYLQKENIIDESGMPKERFSAEFPKEGPSILRIQQVVRGDSAAYFCASSPPTGTSDYNEQFFGPGTRLTVL.